This TCR beta chain was identified during a study of blood T cell repertoires in COVID-19. The germline gives CDR1 MNHEY, CDR2 SVGAGI. This CDR3 spans 15 amino acids. V lost 8 bases and J 0 bases, leaving 14 bases between the germline ends. Original data processing: Estimation of nucleated cell counts was performed using reference gene primer amplification. The repertoire was sequenced with immunoSEQ multiplex PCR; TCRdb's copy has only in-frame clones and lacks some. V and J calls and clone size are copied from that table; D and trimming were computed from the DNA. Of 330,000 or so clones in the sample, about 90% were seen once. This study enrolled people aged 18 to 89 from about two dozen US geographic areas.

The specimen was PBMCs or T cells enriched from blood (not recorded which). V and J are TRBV6-5 and TRBJ1-5; possible D gene TRBD1, 6 bases. This receptor was taken from a man aged 25-40 years who had recovered from COVID-19. The CDR3 sequence is CASGGGSHSNQPQHF. CDR3 DNA sequence: TGTGCCAGCGGGGGGGGCAGCCATAGCAATCAGCCCCAGCATTTT.